This is a list of T cell receptor beta chains from one sample in a study of cytomegalovirus exposure and HLA in healthy donors. Clones were sequenced by immunoSEQ multiplex PCR, and TCRdb holds only the in-frame ones, with some missing. The data contain 100,000 to 150,000 clones, about 91% of them singletons. Sequencing was performed on PBMCs. The receptor set was obtained from a woman in her late teens or twenties in good health and CMV-seronegative. CDR3s include the opening cysteine and the closing phenylalanine or tryptophan. D genes are given only for firm matches. Size is stated for part of the rows, as once, few or many counts, or as a class when the clone is expanded.

TRBV6-6	-	TRBJ2-5	few	13	TGTGCCAGCAACTGGGACGGGGGAGAGACCCAGTACTTC	CASNWDGGETQYF
TRBV29-1	TRBD1	TRBJ1-1	-	13	TGCAGCGGGACAGGGGGCGCGTACACTGAAGCTTTCTTT	CSGTGGAYTEAFF
TRBV5-1	TRBD1	TRBJ1-5	-	14	TGCGCCAGCAGCACCGGGACAGGGAATCAGCCCCAGCATTTT	CASSTGTGNQPQHF
TRBV19	-	TRBJ2-3	-	15	TGTGCCAGTAGTACCAGGGGTGCAGGGACAGATACGCAGTATTTT	CASSTRGAGTDTQYF
TRBV2	-	TRBJ1-3	-	13	TGTGCCAGCAGGAGTATCAAAACAAACACCATATATTTT	CASRSIKTNTIYF
TRBV2	-	TRBJ1-6	few	15	TGTGCCAGCAGGGTAGGCCTTTCCGGAGATTCACCCCTCCACTTT	CASRVGLSGDSPLHF
TRBV6-1	TRBD1	TRBJ1-1	once	14	TGTGCCAGCAGTAGACAGGGCCCGTGGACTGAAGCTTTCTTT	CASSRQGPWTEAFF
TRBV10-3	-	TRBJ1-6	-	15	TGTGCCATCAGGGGCACGAGCTCCTATAATTCACCCCTCCACTTT	CAIRGTSSYNSPLHF
TRBV2	-	TRBJ2-2	-	13	TGTGCCAGCAGTGACCAGGGAACCGGGGAGCTGTTTTTT	CASSDQGTGELFF
TRBV6-1	-	TRBJ2-2	-	15	TGTGCCAGCACATCGGTTTCCCCCCCAGGGGGGGAGCTGTTTTTT	CASTSVSPPGGELFF
TRBV5-6	-	TRBJ1-4	-	14	TGTGCCAGCAGCTTTCTACAGGGAGAGGAAAAACTGTTTTTT	CASSFLQGEEKLFF
TRBV6-6	-	TRBJ1-1	-	14	TGTGCCAGCAGTTACTCGAACCCTCCAACGACCGGAGTCTTT	CASSYSNPPTTGVF
TRBV4-1	-	TRBJ2-4	-	16	TGCGCCAGCAGCCAAGAAGGGGCGGTAGCCAAAAACATTCAGTACTTC	CASSQEGAVAKNIQYF
TRBV5-8	TRBD1	TRBJ1-6	few	17	TGTGCCAGCAGCTTACACCACGGGACAGCTATCAATTCACCCCTCCACTTT	CASSLHHGTAINSPLHF
TRBV11-1	TRBD2	TRBJ2-1	-	14	TGTGCCAGCACGGGACGGGGGGGCGACAATGAGCAGTTCTTC	CASTGRGGDNEQFF
TRBV6-5	-	TRBJ1-6	-	13	TGTGCCAGCACACAGGGTTGGAACTCACCCCTCCACTTT	CASTQGWNSPLHF
TRBV5-5	-	TRBJ1-2	-	15	TGTGCCAGCAGCGGAACAGTTGGGTCCGACTATGGCTACACCTTC	CASSGTVGSDYGYTF
TRBV6-5	TRBD1	TRBJ1-5	-	14	TGTGCCAGCAGGGTGACAGGGGTCGACCAGCCCCAGCATTTT	CASRVTGVDQPQHF
TRBV7-2	-	TRBJ1-2	once	16	TGTGCCAGCAGCCCCAGTGGAGGGCTCACACCGGGGGGCTACACCTTC	CASSPSGGLTPGGYTF
TRBV11-2	TRBD2	TRBJ2-5	-	18	TGTACCAGCAGGCCCACTCCTTATGGCGGGGGGCCCGGCGAGACCCAGTACTTC	CTSRPTPYGGGPGETQYF
TRBV4-2	-	TRBJ1-5	few	14	TGTGCCAGCAGCCAAGATGGGGGGGGTCAGCCCCAGCATTTT	CASSQDGGGQPQHF
TRBV6-1	TRBD1	TRBJ1-1	-	14	TGTGCCAGCAGGGGACAGGGGCTCCCGATTGAAGCTTTCTTT	CASRGQGLPIEAFF
TRBV20-1	-	TRBJ2-5	-	11	TGCAGTGCCAGACTAGTGGAGACCCAGTACTTC	CSARLVETQYF
TRBV19	TRBD1	TRBJ1-2	-	15	TGTGCCAGTGGGGACCAACAGGGGTTGATTTACGGCTACACCTTC	CASGDQQGLIYGYTF
TRBV6-1	-	TRBJ2-3	-	14	TGTGCCAGCACACCGGGACACAGCACAGATACGCAGTATTTT	CASTPGHSTDTQYF
TRBV6-5	-	TRBJ1-3	-	14	TGTGCCAGCCGTACGGGGGGTACCCGAAACACCATATATTTT	CASRTGGTRNTIYF
TRBV5-6	TRBD1	TRBJ2-5	-	15	TGTGCCAGCAGCTTGGATCCAGGGGGCAGGGAGACCCAGTACTTC	CASSLDPGGRETQYF
TRBV7-9	-	TRBJ1-6	once	14	TGTGCCAGCAGCTTAGAAGGCAGGGATTCACCCCTCCACTTT	CASSLEGRDSPLHF
TRBV5-1	-	TRBJ2-5	-	15	TGCGCCAGCAGCTCGGAACCGAATAGCGGAGAGACCCAGTACTTC	CASSSEPNSGETQYF
TRBV19	TRBD1	TRBJ2-1	-	20	TGTGCCAGTAGTACCCAGACAGGGGAAGGGTTCATAACCTCCTACAATGAGCAGTTCTTC	CASSTQTGEGFITSYNEQFF
TRBV6-5	TRBD1	TRBJ2-7	-	13	TGTGCCAGCGGGAGGGACAGGGGCCGCGAGCAGTACTTC	CASGRDRGREQYF
TRBV9	-	TRBJ2-3	-	15	TGTGCCAGCAGCGTAGATGATACTAGCACAGATACGCAGTATTTT	CASSVDDTSTDTQYF
TRBV19	TRBD1	TRBJ2-2	-	15	TGTGCCAGTAGTATAGTCGGACAGGGGACCGGGGAGCTGTTTTTT	CASSIVGQGTGELFF
TRBV6-5	-	TRBJ1-1	-	15	TGTGCCAGCAGTTACTTCCAGGGATGGAGCAATGAAGCTTTCTTT	CASSYFQGWSNEAFF
TRBV11-2	TRBD2	TRBJ2-3	-	16	TGTGCCAGCAGCTCGAGGGCTAGCGGGCCCACAGATACGCAGTATTTT	CASSSRASGPTDTQYF
TRBV19	-	TRBJ1-2	-	11	TGTGCCAGTAGTATATCGGGTGGCTACACCTTC	CASSISGGYTF
TRBV11-3	-	TRBJ1-5	few	11	TGTGCCAGCAGCCTACCCCAGGCACAGCATTTT	CASSLPQAQHF
TRBV5-3	-	TRBJ1-5	-	13	TGTGCCAGAACGGGACAAGACGATCAGCCCCAGCATTTT	CARTGQDDQPQHF
TRBV4-1	-	TRBJ2-7	-	13	TGCGCCAGCAGCCAAGATATCAGCTACGAGCAGTACTTC	CASSQDISYEQYF